These 12 T cell receptor beta chains originate from one sample sequenced in a study of control samples from healthy donors and cancer patients. Sequenced by immunoSEQ multiplex PCR; TCRdb stores in-frame clones only, minus some. The sample consists of under 150,000 clones, about 88% of them appearing once. Sequenced sample: blood. These receptors were taken from a woman aged 30 to 39 in good health.

The chain joins TRBV3-1 (or the pseudogene TRBV3-2) to TRBJ1-1; D remains ambiguous. Trimming cost V 4 bases and J 5 bases, with 14 bases left between them. Germline CDR1 and CDR2: LGHDT and YNNKEL (reference sequence). CDR3 length: 14 residues. CDR3 nucleotide sequence: TGTGCCAGCAGCCCCGGAGGGAAGCTGACTGAAGCTTTCTTT. This codes for CASSPGGKLTEAFF.

V is TRBV6-1 and J is TRBJ1-2, with 8 nucleotides matching TRBD1. V shed 2 bases, J shed 5 bases, and the junction held 7 bases outside the gene matches. CDR1 MNHNS and CDR2 SASEGT come from the germline V gene. CDR3 length: 15 amino acids. The CDR3 DNA reads as TGTGCCAGCAGTGAAAACACAGGGGGAATGTATGGCTACACCTTC. It encodes CASSENTGGMYGYTF.

This clone is a singleton in its sample. The chain couples TRBV3-1 (or the pseudogene TRBV3-2) to TRBJ1-5; 12 bases fit TRBD1. The CDR3 is 15 amino acids. Per the germline V gene, CDR1 is LGHDT and CDR2 is YNNKEL (reference sequence). V shed 3 bases, J shed 7 bases, and the junction held 4 bases outside the gene matches. CDR3 residues: CASSQGQGAHQPQHF. Written as DNA, the CDR3 is TGTGCCAGCAGCCAGGGACAGGGGGCGCACCAGCCCCAGCATTTT.

This sequence joins TRBV7-9 and TRBJ1-2, with a tentative D call TRBD1 (6 bases). CDR3 length equals 14 residues. V lost 5 bases and J 8 bases, leaving 18 bases between the germline ends. Germline CDR1 and CDR2: SEHNR and FQNEAQ (reference sequence). The CDR3 loop is CASSGGSGVWGYTF. The DNA of the CDR3 is TGTGCCAGCAGCGGAGGCTCAGGGGTCTGGGGCTACACCTTC. Full variable domain (remainder filled in from reference TRBV7-9 and TRBJ1-2): DTGVSQNPRHKITKRGQNVTFRCDPISEHNRLYWYRQTLGQGPEFLTYFQNEAQLEKSRLLSDRFSAERPKGSFSTLEIQRTEQGDSAMYLCASSGGSGVWGYTFGSGTRLTVV.

V is TRBV14 and J is TRBJ2-1, with D perhaps being TRBD1 or TRBD2 (5 bases each). Germline lookup yields CDR1 SGHDN and CDR2 FVKESK. V gave up 0 bases and J gave up 3 bases, with 21 bases separating them. This CDR3 is built from 19 residues. In nucleotides, the CDR3 is TGTGCCAGCAGCCAAGAATCCCCCTTCGAGGGGAGACGCTACAATGAGCAGTTCTTC. Residues: CASSQESPFEGRRYNEQFF.

The chain employs TRBV6-5 and TRBJ1-4; D call uncertain. With 6 bases removed from V and 8 bases from J, the gap between germline ends came to 16 bases. Germline-derived CDR1 and CDR2 are MNHEY and SVGAGI. This CDR3 is 14 amino acids long. The CDR3 protein is CASRGYVGGEKLFF. DNA for the CDR3: TGTGCCAGCAGGGGGTACGTGGGAGGGGAAAAACTGTTTTTT.

This chain joins TRBV7-8 and TRBJ2-7; D assignment may be TRBD1 or TRBD2 (5 bases each). Germline V lookup: CDR1 SGHVS, CDR2 FQNEAQ. The V end was cut by 5 bases, the J end by 1 base, with 12 bases between. The length of the CDR3 is 14 residues. CDR3 bases: TGTGCCAGCAGCCCTTGGGGCGGGTCCTACGAGCAGTACTTC. Translation gives CASSPWGGSYEQYF.

The chain recombines TRBV29-1 with TRBJ2-7, with TRBD1 identical over 7 bases. This CDR3 comprises 13 residues. V lost 6 bases, J lost 2 bases, and 7 bases stayed unmatched. The germline gives CDR1 SQVTM, CDR2 ANQGSEA. CDR3 coding DNA: TGCAGCGTCTCCCCGGGACAGACCTACGAGCAGTACTTC. Protein sequence: CSVSPGQTYEQYF.

The V and J genes are TRBV7-8 and TRBJ2-4; D possibly matches TRBD1 or TRBD2 (6 bases each). The V and J ends lost 4 bases and 5 bases respectively, with 12 bases between them. CDR1 and CDR2 (germline): SGHVS, FQNEAQ. The CDR3 length is 14 residues. The CDR3 region is CASSSWGAENIQYF. CDR3 DNA: TGTGCCAGCAGCTCATGGGGGGCTGAAAACATTCAGTACTTC.

This clone has only a few counts. The chain joins TRBV2 to TRBJ1-6, with a possible D match to TRBD1 (5 bases). The CDR3 is made up of 15 amino acids. V was cut by 4 bases and J by 0 bases, with 7 bases left in between. Germline V gene data show CDR1 as SNHLY and CDR2 as FYNNEI. This CDR3 reads CASSGGSSYNSPLHF. The CDR3 nucleotides read TGTGCCAGCAGTGGGGGGAGCTCCTATAATTCACCCCTCCACTTT.

This clone has a handful of counts. The chain recombines TRBV19 with TRBJ1-2; TRBD1 is a possible D gene (5 bases). Germline lookup yields CDR1 LNHDA and CDR2 SQIVND (reference sequence). V was clipped by 2 bases and J by 6 bases, with 13 bases between them. The CDR3 spans 14 residues. The CDR3 bases are TGTGCCAGTAGTATAATGCAGGGTCAACATGGCTACACCTTC. Residues: CASSIMQGQHGYTF. The full variable domain, in which reference TRBV19 and TRBJ1-2 provide the parts outside the CDR3, is DGGITQSPKYLFRKEGQNVTLSCEQNLNHDAMYWYRQDPGQGLRLIYYSQIVNDFQKGDIAEGYSVSREKKESFPLTVTSAQKNPTAFYLCASSIMQGQHGYTFGSGTRLTVV.

The chain links TRBV28 to TRBJ1-2; possible D gene TRBD1, 5 bases. Germline CDR1 is MDHEN and CDR2 is SYDVKM. V was trimmed by 1 base and J by 5 bases, leaving 14 bases between them. This CDR3 contains 15 residues. The CDR3 nucleotides are TGTGCCAGCAGTTTATTGGCAGGGCTGGAGTATGGCTACACCTTC. Translating gives CASSLLAGLEYGYTF.